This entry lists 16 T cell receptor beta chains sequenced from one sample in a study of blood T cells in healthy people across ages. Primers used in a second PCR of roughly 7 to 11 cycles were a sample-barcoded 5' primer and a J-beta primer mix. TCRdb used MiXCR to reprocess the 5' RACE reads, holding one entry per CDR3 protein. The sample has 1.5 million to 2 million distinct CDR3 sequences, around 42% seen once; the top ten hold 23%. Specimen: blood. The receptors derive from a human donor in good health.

CDR3 residues: CASSFGGRDEQFF. The CDR3 DNA sequence: TGTGCCAGCAGTTTTGGGGGGCGCGATGAGCAGTTCTTC. This sequence joins TRBV27 and TRBJ2-1, with D perhaps being TRBD1 or TRBD2 (6 bases each). Trimming took off 3 bases at V and 8 bases at J, with 11 bases between the two ends. Germline assignment: CDR1 MNHEY and CDR2 SMNVEV (reference sequence). The CDR3 has 13 residues.

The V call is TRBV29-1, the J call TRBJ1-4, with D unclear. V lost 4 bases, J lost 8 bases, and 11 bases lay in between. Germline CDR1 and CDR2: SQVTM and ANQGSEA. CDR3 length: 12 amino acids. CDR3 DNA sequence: TGCAGCGTTGGGTTTATAAGCGAAAAACTGTTTTTT. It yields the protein CSVGFISEKLFF.

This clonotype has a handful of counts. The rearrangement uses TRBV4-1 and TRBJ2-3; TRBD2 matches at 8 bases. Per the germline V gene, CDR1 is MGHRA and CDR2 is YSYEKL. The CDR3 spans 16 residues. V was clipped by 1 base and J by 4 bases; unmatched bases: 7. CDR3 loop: CASSQGSGGRSDTQYF. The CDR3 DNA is TGCGCCAGCAGCCAAGGGAGCGGGGGTAGGTCAGATACGCAGTATTTT.

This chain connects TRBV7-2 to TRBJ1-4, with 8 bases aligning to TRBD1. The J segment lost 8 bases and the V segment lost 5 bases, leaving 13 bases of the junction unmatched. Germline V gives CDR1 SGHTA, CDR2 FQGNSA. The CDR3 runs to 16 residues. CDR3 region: CASSTWTGRVREKLFF. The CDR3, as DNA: TGTGCCAGCAGCACCTGGACAGGGCGGGTTCGCGAAAAACTGTTTTTT.

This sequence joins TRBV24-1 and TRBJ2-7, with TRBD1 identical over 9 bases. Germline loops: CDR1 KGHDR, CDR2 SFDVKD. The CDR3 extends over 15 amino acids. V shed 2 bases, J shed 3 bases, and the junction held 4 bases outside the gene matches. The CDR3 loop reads CATSDSRDRVYEQYF. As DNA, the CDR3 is TGTGCCACCAGTGATTCCCGGGACAGGGTCTACGAGCAGTACTTC.

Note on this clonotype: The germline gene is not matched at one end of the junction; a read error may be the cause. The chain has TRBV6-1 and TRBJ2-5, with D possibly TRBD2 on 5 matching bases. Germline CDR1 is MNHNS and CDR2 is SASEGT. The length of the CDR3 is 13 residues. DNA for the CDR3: TGTGCCAGCAGGGAAGGGAGTCGGGAGACCCAGTACTTC. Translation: CASREGSRETQYF.

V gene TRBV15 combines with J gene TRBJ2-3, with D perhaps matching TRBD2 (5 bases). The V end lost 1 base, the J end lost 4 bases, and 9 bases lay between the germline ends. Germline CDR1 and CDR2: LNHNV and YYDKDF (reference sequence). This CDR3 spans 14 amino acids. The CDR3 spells CATSRALAADTQYF. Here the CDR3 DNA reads TGTGCCACCAGCAGAGCCCTAGCAGCAGATACGCAGTATTTT. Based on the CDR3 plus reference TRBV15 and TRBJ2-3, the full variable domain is DAMVIQNPRYQVTQFGKPVTLSCSQTLNHNVMYWYQQKSSQAPKLLFHYYDKDFNNEADTPDNFQSRRPNTSFCFLDIRSPGLGDTAMYLCATSRALAADTQYFGPGTRLTVL.

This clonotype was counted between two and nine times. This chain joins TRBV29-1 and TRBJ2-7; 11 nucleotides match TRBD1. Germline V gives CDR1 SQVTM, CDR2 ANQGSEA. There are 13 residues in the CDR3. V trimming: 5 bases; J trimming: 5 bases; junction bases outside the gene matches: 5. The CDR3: CSVHGDRGDEQYF. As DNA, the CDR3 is TGCAGCGTTCACGGGGACAGGGGGGACGAGCAGTACTTC.

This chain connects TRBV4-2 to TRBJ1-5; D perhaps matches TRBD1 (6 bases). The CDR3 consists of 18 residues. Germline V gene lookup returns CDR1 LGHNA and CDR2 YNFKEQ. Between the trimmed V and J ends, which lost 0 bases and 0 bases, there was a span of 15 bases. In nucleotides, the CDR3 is TGTGCCAGCAGCCAAGATGCGGGGGGCGGATATAGCAATCAGCCCCAGCATTTT. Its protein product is CASSQDAGGGYSNQPQHF.

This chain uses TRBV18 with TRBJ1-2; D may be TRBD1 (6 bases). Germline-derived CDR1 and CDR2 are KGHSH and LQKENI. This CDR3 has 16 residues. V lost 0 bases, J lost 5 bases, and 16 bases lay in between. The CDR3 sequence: CASSPPVVGGLYGYTF. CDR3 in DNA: TGTGCCAGCTCACCACCTGTTGTCGGGGGGCTGTATGGCTACACCTTC. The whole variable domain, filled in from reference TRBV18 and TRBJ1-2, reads NAGVMQNPRHLVRRRGQEARLRCSPMKGHSHVYWYRQLPEEGLKFMVYLQKENIIDESGMPKERFSAEFPKEGPSILRIQQVVRGDSAAYFCASSPPVVGGLYGYTFGSGTRLTVV.

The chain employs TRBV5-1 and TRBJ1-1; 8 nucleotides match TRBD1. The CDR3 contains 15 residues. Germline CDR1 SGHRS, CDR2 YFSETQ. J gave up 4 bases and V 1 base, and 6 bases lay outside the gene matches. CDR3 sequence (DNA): TGCGCCAGCAGCTTGCAGGGGGCAGAGGGCACTGAAGCTTTCTTT. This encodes CASSLQGAEGTEAFF.

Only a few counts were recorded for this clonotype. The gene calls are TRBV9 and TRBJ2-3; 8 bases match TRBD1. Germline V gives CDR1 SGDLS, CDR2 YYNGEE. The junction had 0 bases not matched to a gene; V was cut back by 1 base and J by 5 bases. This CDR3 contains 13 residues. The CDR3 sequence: CASSVTGGDTQYF. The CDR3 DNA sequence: TGTGCCAGCAGCGTAACAGGGGGAGATACGCAGTATTTT. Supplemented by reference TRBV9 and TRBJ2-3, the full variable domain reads DSGVTQTPKHLITATGQRVTLRCSPRSGDLSVYWYQQSLDQGLQFLIQYYNGEERAKGNILERFSAQQFPDLHSELNLSSLELGDSALYFCASSVTGGDTQYFGPGTRLTVL.

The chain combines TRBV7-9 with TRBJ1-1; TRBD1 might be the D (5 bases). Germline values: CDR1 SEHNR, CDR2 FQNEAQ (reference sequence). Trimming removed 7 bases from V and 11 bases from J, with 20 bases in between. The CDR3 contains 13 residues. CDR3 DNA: TGTGCCAGCATCCCCCGTGGTCCTCGGGGGGCTTTCTTT. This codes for CASIPRGPRGAFF.

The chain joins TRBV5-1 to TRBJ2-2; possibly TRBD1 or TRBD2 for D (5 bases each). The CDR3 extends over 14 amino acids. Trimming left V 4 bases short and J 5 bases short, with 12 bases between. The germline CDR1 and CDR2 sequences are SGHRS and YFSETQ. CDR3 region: CASSLWDVTGELFF. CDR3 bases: TGCGCCAGCAGCCTTTGGGACGTAACCGGGGAGCTGTTTTTT.

Here the CDR3 DNA reads TGTGCCAGCTCACCTACAGGGGTAGATGGCTACACCTTC. It translates to CASSPTGVDGYTF. The gene calls are TRBV18 and TRBJ1-2; 7 bases map to TRBD1. The V gene's germline CDR1 is KGHSH and CDR2 LQKENI. CDR3 length equals 13 residues. With 3 bases clipped from V and 6 bases from J, the junction kept 4 bases outside the gene matches.

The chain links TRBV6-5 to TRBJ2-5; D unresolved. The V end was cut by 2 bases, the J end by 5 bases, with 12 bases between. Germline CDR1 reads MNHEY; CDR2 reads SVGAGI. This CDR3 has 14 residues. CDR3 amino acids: CASSYVGSAETQYF. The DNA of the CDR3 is TGTGCCAGCAGTTACGTTGGGTCAGCCGAGACCCAGTACTTC.